The rows below give T cell receptor beta chains drawn from one sample of a study of shared clonotypes between healthy human individuals. Clones were read by immunoSEQ multiplex PCR, and TCRdb kept only the in-frame ones, dropping some. The sample consists of approximately 1,000,000 clones, about 80% of them appearing once. Sample: memory CD4+ T cells from PBMCs. The origin of the receptors is a man aged 18 to 30 in good health. Some clones in this sample may be carry-over from other donors' samples. Both conserved end residues are part of each CDR3. Fields, in order: J gene, D gene, clone size, V gene, CDR3 protein, CDR3 DNA. D genes are given only for firm matches. Clone size is stated in some rows and not others, as once, few, many or a class when expanded.

J: TRBJ2-7
D: -
size: many
V: TRBV5-1
CDR3: CASSLGLTTDYEQYF
DNA: TGCGCCAGCAGCTTGGGATTGACCACAGACTACGAGCAGTACTTC

J: TRBJ1-2
D: -
size: few
V: TRBV5-5
CDR3: CASSLGTVREAGYTF
DNA: TGTGCCAGCAGCTTGGGGACCGTAAGAGAGGCGGGCTACACCTTC

J: TRBJ2-4
D: -
size: -
V: TRBV30
CDR3: CAWSYQAKNIQYF
DNA: TGTGCCTGGAGCTATCAAGCCAAAAACATTCAGTACTTC

J: TRBJ2-7
D: TRBD1
size: -
V: TRBV5-6
CDR3: CASSLRGPGYEQYF
DNA: TGTGCCAGCAGCTTGAGGGGGCCCGGCTACGAGCAGTACTTC

J: TRBJ2-5
D: -
size: -
V: TRBV18
CDR3: CASPGDRLEETQYF
DNA: TGTGCCAGCCCGGGGGATCGTCTCGAGGAGACTCAGTACTTC

J: TRBJ2-1
D: TRBD2
size: -
V: TRBV9
CDR3: CASSVEVGLGSYNEQFF
DNA: TGTGCCAGCAGCGTAGAGGTGGGACTAGGATCCTACAATGAGCAGTTCTTC

J: TRBJ2-7
D: TRBD1
size: -
V: TRBV28
CDR3: CASSSRDRGLIEQYF
DNA: TGTGCCAGCAGTTCAAGGGACAGGGGGCTGATCGAGCAGTACTTC

J: TRBJ2-3
D: TRBD2
size: -
V: TRBV7-2
CDR3: CASSLQTSDTQYF
DNA: TGTGCCAGCAGCTTACAGACTAGCGATACGCAGTATTTT

J: TRBJ2-6
D: TRBD1
size: few
V: TRBV25-1
CDR3: CASSANPGQWSGANVLTF
DNA: TGTGCCAGCAGTGCGAACCCGGGACAGTGGTCTGGGGCCAACGTCCTGACTTTC

J: TRBJ2-1
D: -
size: -
V: TRBV9
CDR3: CASSSQVGSNEQFF
DNA: TGTGCCAGTTCGTCGCAGGTGGGCTCTAATGAGCAGTTCTTC

J: TRBJ2-7
D: TRBD2
size: -
V: TRBV27
CDR3: CASRRTSGSGYEQYF
DNA: TGTGCCAGCAGGAGGACTAGCGGGAGTGGGTACGAGCAGTACTTC

J: TRBJ2-1
D: -
size: -
V: TRBV18
CDR3: CASSPTSFREQFF
DNA: TGTGCCAGCTCCCCGACTAGTTTTAGGGAGCAGTTCTTC

J: TRBJ2-7
D: TRBD2
size: few
V: TRBV10-2
CDR3: CASSPSGRRSYEQYF
DNA: TGCGCCAGCAGTCCGAGCGGGAGGCGCTCCTACGAGCAGTACTTC

J: TRBJ2-7
D: -
size: -
V: TRBV28
CDR3: CASSFSVSLGAASYEQYF
DNA: TGTGCCAGCAGTTTCTCAGTCTCCCTGGGGGCAGCCTCCTACGAGCAGTACTTC

J: TRBJ1-4
D: -
size: -
V: TRBV30
CDR3: CAWSSWGPVEKLFF
DNA: TGTGCCTGGAGTTCATGGGGCCCTGTCGAAAAACTGTTTTTT

J: TRBJ2-3
D: TRBD2
size: -
V: TRBV28
CDR3: CASTSGRATFTDTQYF
DNA: TGTGCCAGCACCTCAGGGAGGGCAACCTTCACAGATACGCAGTATTTT

J: TRBJ2-7
D: TRBD2
size: -
V: TRBV19
CDR3: CASSTVAGAYEQYF
DNA: TGTGCCAGTAGTACCGTAGCGGGGGCTTACGAGCAGTACTTC

J: TRBJ2-7
D: -
size: -
V: TRBV4-2
CDR3: CASSQGRDYEQYF
DNA: TGTGCCAGCAGCCAAGGGAGGGACTACGAGCAGTACTTC

J: TRBJ2-2
D: -
size: -
V: TRBV2
CDR3: CASRETGELFF
DNA: TGTGCCAGCAGGGAGACCGGGGAGCTGTTTTTT

J: TRBJ2-2
D: -
size: -
V: TRBV2
CDR3: CASHPQGTGELFF
DNA: TGTGCCAGCCACCCCCAGGGAACCGGGGAGCTGTTTTTT

J: TRBJ2-7
D: -
size: few
V: TRBV7-9
CDR3: CASSLDVVPYEQYF
DNA: TGTGCCAGCAGCTTAGACGTCGTGCCCTACGAGCAGTACTTC

J: TRBJ2-5
D: TRBD1
size: few
V: TRBV5-1
CDR3: CASKPGQGAGETQYF
DNA: TGCGCCAGCAAACCGGGACAGGGGGCGGGAGAGACCCAGTACTTC

J: TRBJ1-4
D: TRBD1
size: once
V: TRBV15
CDR3: CATSREILAGGEKLFF
DNA: TGTGCCACCAGCAGAGAGATCCTAGCAGGGGGTGAAAAACTGTTTTTT

J: TRBJ1-2
D: TRBD1
size: -
V: TRBV28
CDR3: CASIGTGGPPYGYTF
DNA: TGTGCCAGCATCGGGACAGGGGGTCCACCCTATGGCTACACCTTC

J: TRBJ1-2
D: TRBD1
size: -
V: TRBV29-1
CDR3: CSVEGGQTNYGYTF
DNA: TGCAGCGTTGAAGGGGGACAGACTAACTATGGCTACACCTTC

J: TRBJ1-2
D: -
size: -
V: TRBV30
CDR3: CAWSVRGQLTHGYTF
DNA: TGTGCCTGGAGTGTAAGAGGACAGCTCACCCATGGCTACACCTTC

J: TRBJ2-3
D: -
size: -
V: TRBV7-2
CDR3: CASSLVPGAGGTDTQYF
DNA: TGTGCCAGCAGCTTGGTGCCGGGGGCGGGCGGGACAGATACGCAGTATTTT

J: TRBJ2-3
D: -
size: -
V: TRBV5-5
CDR3: CASSLGRGFDTQYF
DNA: TGTGCCAGCAGCTTGGGCAGGGGTTTCGATACGCAGTATTTT

J: TRBJ2-7
D: TRBD2
size: -
V: TRBV15
CDR3: CATSTRTSDTYEQYF
DNA: TGTGCCACCAGCACCCGGACTAGCGACACCTACGAGCAGTACTTC

J: TRBJ1-1
D: -
size: -
V: TRBV30
CDR3: CAWSVRGGVRNTEAFF
DNA: TGTGCCTGGAGTGTACGCGGGGGGGTCCGGAACACTGAAGCTTTCTTT

J: TRBJ2-5
D: TRBD2
size: -
V: TRBV18
CDR3: CASSRLAESLLETQYF
DNA: TGTGCCAGCTCACGCCTAGCGGAGTCTCTCCTGGAGACCCAGTACTTC

J: TRBJ1-1
D: -
size: -
V: TRBV29-1
CDR3: CSVEGRVRNTEAFF
DNA: TGCAGCGTTGAGGGTAGGGTTCGAAACACTGAAGCTTTCTTT

J: TRBJ2-1
D: TRBD2
size: -
V: TRBV6-4
CDR3: CASSDTGLAGPRKFF
DNA: TGTGCCAGCAGTGACACGGGACTAGCGGGGCCCCGAAAGTTCTTC

J: TRBJ1-2
D: TRBD1
size: -
V: TRBV5-4
CDR3: CASSLGQGSYGYTF
DNA: TGTGCCAGCAGCTTGGGACAGGGTAGCTATGGCTACACCTTC

J: TRBJ2-6
D: TRBD1
size: -
V: TRBV23-1
CDR3: CASEPDRPGQGSGANVLTF
DNA: TGCGCCAGCGAACCCGACCGGCCGGGACAGGGCTCTGGGGCCAACGTCCTGACTTTC

J: TRBJ2-2
D: -
size: -
V: TRBV11-2
CDR3: CASSLDPGQSNTGELFF
DNA: TGTGCCAGCAGCTTAGATCCAGGACAGTCGAACACCGGGGAGCTGTTTTTT

J: TRBJ2-5
D: -
size: -
V: TRBV7-8
CDR3: CASSRVRGALKQWATQYF
DNA: TGTGCCAGCAGCCGAGTAAGGGGGGCACTGAAACAGTGGGCGACCCAGTACTTC

J: TRBJ2-7
D: -
size: -
V: TRBV6-4
CDR3: CASSDQWLPSYEQYF
DNA: TGTGCCAGCAGTGACCAGTGGCTCCCATCCTACGAGCAGTACTTC

J: TRBJ2-3
D: -
size: -
V: TRBV6-6
CDR3: CASSYVDTQYF
DNA: TGTGCCAGCAGTTACGTGGATACGCAGTATTTT

J: TRBJ2-7
D: -
size: -
V: TRBV5-8
CDR3: CASSYLFRTASYEQYF
DNA: TGTGCCAGCAGCTACTTGTTTAGGACGGCATCCTACGAGCAGTACTTC

J: TRBJ1-5
D: TRBD1
size: -
V: TRBV6-1
CDR3: CASSELGSGQGFGPQHF
DNA: TGTGCCAGCAGTGAATTGGGGAGCGGACAGGGCTTTGGACCCCAGCATTTT

J: TRBJ2-6
D: -
size: -
V: TRBV5-1
CDR3: CASVFNTNSGANVLTF
DNA: TGCGCCAGCGTCTTCAATACCAACTCTGGGGCCAACGTCCTGACTTTC

J: TRBJ2-5
D: TRBD1
size: -
V: TRBV28
CDR3: CASGSPGQGRETQYF
DNA: TGTGCCAGCGGATCCCCGGGACAGGGTCGAGAGACCCAGTACTTC

J: TRBJ2-3
D: -
size: -
V: TRBV2
CDR3: CASSPHEARTDTQYF
DNA: TGTGCCAGCAGTCCCCACGAGGCCCGCACAGATACGCAGTATTTT

J: TRBJ2-7
D: -
size: -
V: TRBV28
CDR3: CASSLWTGRGLVQYF
DNA: TGTGCCAGCAGTTTATGGACCGGGAGAGGTTTAGTGCAGTACTTC

J: TRBJ2-7
D: -
size: -
V: TRBV29-1
CDR3: CSVGYRVDEQYF
DNA: TGCAGCGTTGGATACAGGGTGGACGAGCAGTACTTC

J: TRBJ1-1
D: TRBD1
size: few
V: TRBV27
CDR3: CASSFGTGGREAFF
DNA: TGTGCCAGCAGTTTCGGGACAGGGGGCAGGGAAGCTTTCTTT

J: TRBJ2-3
D: -
size: -
V: TRBV2
CDR3: CASTPGGDTQYF
DNA: TGTGCCAGCACCCCAGGGGGGGATACGCAGTATTTT

J: TRBJ2-7
D: TRBD2
size: -
V: TRBV6-1
CDR3: CASRDTSEKTYEQYF
DNA: TGTGCCAGCAGGGATACTAGCGAAAAAACCTACGAGCAGTACTTC

J: TRBJ1-2
D: -
size: -
V: TRBV5-6
CDR3: CASISQGSYGYTF
DNA: TGTGCCAGCATCTCACAGGGTAGCTATGGCTACACCTTC

J: TRBJ2-3
D: -
size: -
V: TRBV5-1
CDR3: CASSRGHGTDTQYF
DNA: TGCGCCAGCAGCCGGGGACACGGGACAGATACGCAGTATTTT

J: TRBJ2-7
D: TRBD1
size: -
V: TRBV5-1
CDR3: CASSVLVPGTGGEQYF
DNA: TGCGCCAGCAGCGTGCTCGTTCCTGGGACAGGAGGCGAGCAGTACTTC

J: TRBJ1-4
D: TRBD1
size: -
V: TRBV5-1
CDR3: CASSPRQGRGEKLFF
DNA: TGCGCCAGCAGCCCCAGACAGGGGAGGGGTGAAAAACTGTTTTTT

J: TRBJ2-1
D: TRBD2
size: few
V: TRBV28
CDR3: CASSGLAGGLSGEQFF
DNA: TGTGCCAGCAGTGGACTAGCGGGAGGGTTATCGGGTGAGCAGTTCTTC

J: TRBJ2-2
D: -
size: -
V: TRBV5-1
CDR3: CASSFQGSGELFF
DNA: TGCGCCAGCAGCTTCCAGGGAAGCGGGGAGCTGTTTTTT

J: TRBJ2-2
D: -
size: -
V: TRBV9
CDR3: CASSVDRTNTGELFF
DNA: TGTGCCAGCAGCGTTGACAGGACGAACACCGGGGAGCTGTTTTTT

J: TRBJ1-4
D: TRBD1
size: -
V: TRBV2
CDR3: CASRRGQGPNEKLFF
DNA: TGTGCCAGCAGGAGAGGACAGGGCCCTAATGAAAAACTGTTTTTT

J: TRBJ2-7
D: -
size: -
V: TRBV6-1
CDR3: CASSEPARRASYEQYF
DNA: TGTGCCAGCAGTGAACCCGCCAGGAGGGCCTCCTACGAGCAGTACTTC

J: TRBJ1-2
D: TRBD1
size: -
V: TRBV7-9
CDR3: CASSRGQAAYGYTF
DNA: TGTGCCAGCAGCCGCGGACAGGCCGCCTATGGCTACACCTTC